This is a list of T cell receptor beta chains from one sample in a study of CD8 T cells in Susac syndrome. TCRdb ran MiXCR on the immunoSEQ multiplex PCR reads and lists one entry per CDR3 protein. The table records around 200,000 distinct CDR3 sequences, just under 95% of them present only once. Sequencing was carried out using CD4+ T cells from PBMCs. Source of these receptors: a human donor with Susac syndrome. The CDR3 runs from the conserved cysteine through the conserved F or W. The D gene is left open where the match is weak.

j_gene: TRBJ1-2; v_gene: TRBV7-3; d_gene: TRBD1; CDR3aa: CASSLGSGQLYGYTF
j_gene: TRBJ2-7; v_gene: TRBV19; d_gene: TRBD1; CDR3aa: CASSETGGTYEQYF
j_gene: TRBJ2-5; v_gene: TRBV7-9; d_gene: -; CDR3aa: CASSTGVETQYF
j_gene: TRBJ1-2; v_gene: TRBV12-3/TRBV12-4; d_gene: TRBD1; CDR3aa: CASILNPDREGGSYTF
j_gene: TRBJ2-1; v_gene: TRBV29-1; d_gene: -; CDR3aa: CSVRGLGNNEQFF
j_gene: TRBJ2-1; v_gene: TRBV11-3; d_gene: TRBD2; CDR3aa: CASSRGLAPRNEQFF
j_gene: TRBJ1-1; v_gene: TRBV30; d_gene: -; CDR3aa: CAWSRQLRNTEAFF
j_gene: TRBJ1-4; v_gene: TRBV27; d_gene: -; CDR3aa: CASSWSRSNEKLFF
j_gene: TRBJ2-2; v_gene: TRBV21-1; d_gene: -; CDR3aa: CASSKGVKLNTGELFF
j_gene: TRBJ2-1; v_gene: TRBV6-5; d_gene: -; CDR3aa: CASSYGQIDYNEQFF
j_gene: TRBJ2-7; v_gene: TRBV4-2; d_gene: TRBD2; CDR3aa: CASSQETSGINYEQYF
j_gene: TRBJ2-7; v_gene: TRBV7-2; d_gene: -; CDR3aa: CASSLGSGTIYEQYF
j_gene: TRBJ2-5; v_gene: TRBV7-2; d_gene: TRBD2; CDR3aa: CASSSIAGPQETQYF
j_gene: TRBJ2-1; v_gene: TRBV2; d_gene: TRBD1; CDR3aa: CASSESGQGENEQFF
j_gene: TRBJ1-6; v_gene: TRBV28; d_gene: -; CDR3aa: CASSVNSPLHF
j_gene: TRBJ1-2; v_gene: TRBV12-3/TRBV12-4; d_gene: -; CDR3aa: CASSLTENYGYTF
j_gene: TRBJ1-2; v_gene: TRBV2; d_gene: -; CDR3aa: CASLTGPYGYTF
j_gene: TRBJ2-5; v_gene: TRBV29-1; d_gene: -; CDR3aa: CSVSFRLQETQYF
j_gene: TRBJ1-4; v_gene: TRBV6-6; d_gene: -; CDR3aa: CASSYSEGNGEKLFF
j_gene: TRBJ2-7; v_gene: TRBV20-1; d_gene: -; CDR3aa: CSARDPGGFGSYEQYF
j_gene: TRBJ2-3; v_gene: TRBV6-6; d_gene: -; CDR3aa: CASSLPVGAADTQYF
j_gene: TRBJ2-1; v_gene: TRBV6-2/TRBV6-3; d_gene: TRBD2; CDR3aa: CASSYSGLAGVLGIYEQFF
j_gene: TRBJ1-1; v_gene: TRBV12-3/TRBV12-4; d_gene: -; CDR3aa: CASSFAMNTEAFF